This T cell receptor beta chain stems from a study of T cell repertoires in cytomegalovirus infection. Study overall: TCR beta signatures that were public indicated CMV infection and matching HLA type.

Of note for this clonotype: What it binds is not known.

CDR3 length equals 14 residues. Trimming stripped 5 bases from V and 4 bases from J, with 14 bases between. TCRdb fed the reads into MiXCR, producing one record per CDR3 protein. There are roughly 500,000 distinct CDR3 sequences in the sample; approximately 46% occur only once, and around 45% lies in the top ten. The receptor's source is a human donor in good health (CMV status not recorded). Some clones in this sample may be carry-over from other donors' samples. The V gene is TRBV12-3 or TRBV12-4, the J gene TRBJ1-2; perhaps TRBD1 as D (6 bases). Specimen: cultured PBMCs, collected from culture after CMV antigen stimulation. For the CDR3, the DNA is TGTGCCAGCAGTAAGAAAGGGGGTAGCTATGGCTACACCTTC. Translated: CASSKKGGSYGYTF.